The next 31 T cell receptor beta chains were all read from a single sample in a study of esophageal squamous cell carcinoma under preoperative chemotherapy. Time point here: before preoperative PTX-NDP chemotherapy. TCRdb passed the PCR reads through MiXCR, listing each CDR3 protein once. The sample has roughly 30,000 distinct CDR3 sequences; under 55% are singletons. The sample was gathered from a patient given preoperative chemotherapy. These receptor sequences come from a human donor with esophageal squamous cell carcinoma. The donor label of this sample is uncertain.

This clonotype was seen more than once but under ten times. The CDR3 protein is CASSYVMRGRGGELFF. In DNA form, the CDR3 reads TGTGCCAGCAGCTACGTGATGCGGGGTCGAGGCGGGGAGCTGTTTTTT. V is TRBV7-8 and J is TRBJ2-2; weak D call: TRBD2 (6 bases). Germline CDR1 reads SGHVS; CDR2 reads FQNEAQ. There are 16 residues in the CDR3. V dropped 4 bases and J dropped 7 bases, with 19 bases sitting between them.

This clonotype was recorded a few times. The CDR3 ends on some other residue instead of the conserved phenylalanine or tryptophan, so this is likely a read error. The DNA is omitted, as the CDR3 cannot be located on it reliably, and the CDR3 follows TCRdb's listing. This chain links TRBV7-7 with TRBJ1-1; the table's D call, TRBD1, has no DNA check behind it. The CDR3 has 16 amino acids, counting both end residues. CDR1 is SSHAT and CDR2 is FNYEAQ in the germline V gene (reference sequence). The CDR3 is CASSGTTGTMSSSSGQ.

Notes on this clonotype: One junction end does not reproduce the germline sequence, and a read error may be involved. The CDR3 DNA follows: TGTGCCAGCAGCTCGGGGGGACCCAGGACAGATACGCTGTATTTT. Amino acids: CASSSGGPRTDTLYF. The chain carries TRBV7-8 and TRBJ2-3, with TRBD2 as a possible D gene (7 bases). Germline-derived CDR1 and CDR2 are SGHVS and FQNEAQ. The CDR3 runs 15 residues.

This clonotype was counted ten times or more. The J gene is TRBJ2-7, the V gene TRBV19, with TRBD2 matching over 8 bases. The trim removed 3 bases at V and 6 bases at J, leaving 7 bases unmatched. The CDR3 is made up of 14 amino acids. Germline V CDR1 and CDR2: LNHDA, SQIVND (reference sequence). CDR3 bases: TGTGCCAGTAGTATCACACTAGCGGCCTCCGAGCAGTACTTC. This sequence encodes CASSITLAASEQYF. The full variable domain, completed using reference TRBV19 and TRBJ2-7, is DGGITQSPKYLFRKEGQNVTLSCEQNLNHDAMYWYRQDPGQGLRLIYYSQIVNDFQKGDIAEGYSVSREKKESFPLTVTSAQKNPTAFYLCASSITLAASEQYFGPGTRLTVT.

This clonotype appeared a few times. The conserved phenylalanine or tryptophan is not found at the CDR3 terminus, so this likely reflects a read error. It is unclear where the CDR3 begins or ends on the DNA, so no DNA is shown, and the CDR3 is as TCRdb lists it. The chain couples TRBV7-6 to TRBJ2-5; the table's D call, TRBD1, has no DNA check behind it. CDR1 is SGHVS, CDR2 FNYEAQ, per germline. The CDR3 is 17 residues long, ends included. CDR3 protein: CASSPSGASLSGETRYS.

This clonotype was detected only a few times. The V and J genes are TRBV5-1 and TRBJ1-1; D gene unclear. Germline CDR1 SGHRS, CDR2 YFSETQ. This CDR3 spans 12 amino acids. The ends were cut back, 5 bases at V and 5 bases at J, with 10 bases in the middle. The CDR3 region has the DNA TGCGCCAGCAGTTACGGTGGAACTGAAGCTTTCTTT. Translation: CASSYGGTEAFF.

This clonotype has at least ten counts. This chain connects TRBV19 to TRBJ2-2, with TRBD2 matching over 8 bases. Looked up from germline, CDR1 is LNHDA and CDR2 is SQIVND (reference sequence). This CDR3 comprises 16 residues. Trimming at V came to 3 bases and at J to 4 bases, leaving 7 bases not matched to a gene. The CDR3 nucleotides are TGTGCCAGTAGTATTCTCCTAGCGGGTAGCACCGGGGAGCTGTTTTTT. This sequence encodes CASSILLAGSTGELFF.

This clonotype was seen repeatedly, ten times or more. This rearrangement joins TRBV6-1 to TRBJ2-2; D not certain. CDR1 and CDR2 (germline): MNHNS, SASEGT. This CDR3 spans 17 amino acids. V lost 1 base to trimming and J lost 2 bases, with 14 bases between them. CDR3 nucleotide sequence: TGTGCCAGCAGTGAAGTGGTAGCCCAGTTCAACACCGGGGAGCTGTTTTTT. Translation gives CASSEVVAQFNTGELFF.

The J gene is TRBJ2-5, the V gene TRBV11-2; TRBD2 matches at 16 bases. The length of the CDR3 is 18 residues. Germline V gene lookup returns CDR1 SGHAT and CDR2 FQNNGV. V lost 5 bases and J lost 5; bases outside the gene matches: 11. CDR3 residues: CASSPGTSGGGPGETQYF. The CDR3 DNA reads TGTGCCAGCAGCCCTGGGACTAGCGGGGGGGGACCTGGGGAGACCCAGTACTTC.

This chain joins TRBV5-1 and TRBJ2-1; 8 bases align to TRBD2. The V gene end was trimmed by 1 base and the J gene end by 5 bases; junction bases not matched to a gene: 5. Germline V gene lookup returns CDR1 SGHRS and CDR2 YFSETQ. CDR3 length equals 15 residues. The chain's CDR3 is CASSLHSGINNEQFF. Written as DNA, the CDR3 is TGCGCCAGCAGCTTGCATAGCGGGATCAACAATGAGCAGTTCTTC.

This clonotype was seen a few times. This chain links TRBV7-8 with TRBJ2-3; possible D gene TRBD2, 7 bases. The end of the DNA aligns better with TRBJ2-7, so the J call may be wrong. This CDR3 is 15 amino acids long. Germline CDR1 SGHVS, CDR2 FQNEAQ. CDR3 protein: CAGGLGGGGQDTQYF. CDR3 in DNA: TGTGCCGGGGGCCTCGGTGGCGGGGGCCAAGATACGCAGTACTTC.

This clonotype is large in the sample. The J gene is TRBJ2-5, the V gene TRBV7-2; possibly TRBD2 for D (6 bases). V gave up 4 bases and J gave up 5 bases, with 17 bases separating them. Germline CDR1 is SGHTA and CDR2 is FQGNSA. This CDR3 region has 15 residues. The CDR3 DNA follows: TGTGCCAGCAGCTACCCCGCGGGATTGTGGGAGACCCAGTACTTC. Amino acids: CASSYPAGLWETQYF.

This chain links TRBV5-1 with TRBJ2-3; D possibly matches TRBD1 or TRBD2 (5 bases each). Trimming removed 4 bases from V and 6 bases from J, with 9 bases in between. Germline CDR1 and CDR2: SGHRS and YFSETQ. This CDR3 is 12 amino acids long. The CDR3 region has the DNA TGCGCCAGCAGCGTGGGACGGGATACGCAGTATTTT. This codes for CASSVGRDTQYF.

As to this clonotype: The junction does not match germline at one end; this may be a read error. The chain combines TRBV7-6 with TRBJ2-4; D call uncertain. CDR1 SGHVS and CDR2 FNYEAQ come from the germline V gene. This CDR3 is built from 19 residues. CDR3 nucleotides: TGTGCCAGCAGCTTGGATCCGCCGATCGCCGGCGGTGCCCAAAACATCCAGTACTTC. This translates into CASSLDPPIAGGAQNIQYF.

This clonotype was picked up a small number of times. The chain uses TRBV7-8 and TRBJ2-7; maybe TRBD1 (5 bases). The V gene lost 4 bases and the J gene lost 0 bases, with 13 bases spanning the gap. The CDR3 is 15 residues long. From germline, CDR1 is SGHVS and CDR2 FQNEAQ. This CDR3 is CASSSADSYSYEQYF. Written as DNA, the CDR3 is TGTGCCAGCAGCTCGGCTGACAGCTACTCCTACGAGCAGTACTTC.

The chain employs TRBV7-4 and TRBJ2-7, with TRBD1 matching over 7 bases. This CDR3 is built from 15 residues. Germline trimming cut 7 bases from V and 2 bases from J; bases unmatched to any gene: 11. Germline CDR1 reads SGHVT; CDR2 reads SQSDAQ. CDR3 DNA sequence: TGTGCCAGCAACGATAACCGGGACAGTACCTACGAGCAGTACTTC. This gives the protein CASNDNRDSTYEQYF.

J is TRBJ1-1 and V is TRBV5-4; D ambiguous. The CDR3 has 14 amino acids. Trimming took 4 bases from V and 4 from J, leaving 14 bases between them. Germline V gene lookup returns CDR1 SGHNT and CDR2 YYREEE (reference sequence). The CDR3 sequence is CASSPTRGGTEAFF. The CDR3 nucleotides read TGTGCCAGCAGCCCAACAAGAGGTGGCACTGAAGCTTTCTTT.

This clonotype was counted ten times or more. The V call is TRBV7-9, the J call TRBJ2-1; 7 bases are shared with TRBD2. This CDR3 region has 15 residues. Germline V lookup: CDR1 SEHNR, CDR2 FQNEAQ (reference sequence). V was pared by 5 bases and J by 7 bases, with 11 bases of the junction left unmatched. CDR3 loop: CASSQGSGRRNEQFF. The CDR3 DNA follows: TGTGCCAGCAGCCAAGGGTCCGGGAGGAGGAATGAGCAGTTCTTC.

This rearrangement joins TRBV7-3 to TRBJ2-4; possible D gene TRBD2, 6 bases. This CDR3 is built from 17 residues. Germline V CDR1 and CDR2: SGHTA, FQGTGA. Trimming stripped 3 bases from V and 13 bases from J, with 28 bases between. The DNA for the CDR3 is TGTGCCAGCAGCTTCATACCGGCGGGCGGGGTCCAAGACACCCAGTACTTC. Residues: CASSFIPAGGVQDTQYF.

In regard to this clonotype: This CDR3 fails to terminate in the conserved phenylalanine or tryptophan, so it likely reflects a read error. The chain links TRBV11-1 to TRBJ2-5; D could derive from TRBD1 or TRBD2 (6 bases each). V lost 7 bases, J lost 2 bases, and 14 bases lay in between. The CDR3 spans 14 residues. Germline V gene lookup returns CDR1 SGHAT and CDR2 FQDESV (reference sequence). The CDR3 coding sequence is TGTGCCAGCAACGCGGGGACAACTCAAGAGACCCAGTACTCC. Amino acids: CASNAGTTQETQYS.

This sequence joins TRBV6-5 and TRBJ1-2; D not certain. Germline CDR1 reads MNHEY; CDR2 reads SVGAGI. This CDR3 region has 13 residues. V was shortened by 0 bases and J by 4 bases, with 6 bases between the two germline ends. CDR3 sequence: CASSYSQTYGYTF. CDR3 DNA: TGTGCCAGCAGTTACTCGCAGACCTATGGCTACACCTTC.

By share of the sample, this clonotype is large. The chain has TRBV6-1 and TRBJ2-7, with D possibly matching TRBD2 (5 bases). The CDR3 has 13 residues. V was clipped by 2 bases and J by 2 bases, with 7 bases between them. Per the germline V gene, CDR1 is MNHNS and CDR2 is SASEGT. This chain's CDR3 is CASSEFGTYEQYF. CDR3 nucleotides: TGTGCCAGCAGTGAATTCGGGACCTACGAGCAGTACTTC.

Points on this clonotype: The junction does not match germline at one end; this may be a read error. The rearrangement uses TRBV6-4 and TRBJ2-1; D is ambiguous. The V gene's germline CDR1 is MRHNA and CDR2 SNTAGT. This CDR3 is built from 13 residues. For the CDR3, the DNA is TGTGCCAGCAGAGACTCGGTGACCTACGAGCAGTTCTTC. It is translated as CASRDSVTYEQFF.

This clonotype was observed once. The chain is built from TRBV7-2 and TRBJ2-1; weak D call: TRBD1 (7 bases). Near its end, the DNA agrees better with TRBJ2-5, so the J call may be wrong. The germline V gene has CDR1 SGHTA and CDR2 FQGNSA. The CDR3 consists of 12 residues. As DNA, the CDR3 is TGTGCCAGCAGCTTTGACCAGGGGGGCCAGTACTTC. Translation: CASSFDQGGQYF.

This chain uses TRBV7-2 with TRBJ2-4; tentatively, D is TRBD1 or TRBD2 (6 bases each). The CDR3 is 18 residues long. Trimming took off 4 bases at V and 10 bases at J, with 29 bases between the two ends. CDR1 SGHTA and CDR2 FQGNSA come from the germline V gene. Written as DNA, the CDR3 is TGTGCCAGCAGCTGTGGGGGGCTCGGGGCCCGTGCCAAAGAGATTCAGTACTTC. Its protein product is CASSCGGLGARAKEIQYF.

This clonotype came up many times. This chain links TRBV11-3 with TRBJ2-2; either TRBD1 or TRBD2 may fit D (5 bases each). V gave up 3 bases and J gave up 4 bases, with 9 bases separating them. The CDR3 spans 14 residues. From germline, CDR1 is SGHNT and CDR2 YENEEA. In DNA, the CDR3 is TGTGCCAGCAGCTTGGGGCGGGCCACCGGGGAGCTGTTTTTT. Amino acid sequence: CASSLGRATGELFF.

The rearrangement joins TRBV7-9 to TRBJ2-3; 7 bases fit TRBD1. Losses at the gene ends were 6 bases for V and 10 bases for J; bases not matched to a gene: 22. CDR3 length: 17 residues. The germline gives CDR1 SEHNR, CDR2 FQNEAQ (reference sequence). The CDR3 DNA reads as TGTGCCAGCAGTCAGGGTCCCGAGGCAGCGAGCACAGGGGCGCAGTATTTT. This translates into CASSQGPEAASTGAQYF. The full variable domain, its missing parts supplied by reference TRBV7-9 and TRBJ2-3, is DTGVSQNPRHKITKRGQNVTFRCDPISEHNRLYWYRQTLGQGPEFLTYFQNEAQLEKSRLLSDRFSAERPKGSFSTLEIQRTEQGDSAMYLCASSQGPEAASTGAQYFGPGTRLTVL.

This clonotype was picked up many times. The chain has TRBV27 and TRBJ2-1; D may be TRBD2 (5 bases). Looked up from germline, CDR1 is MNHEY and CDR2 is SMNVEV (reference sequence). V lost 2 bases and J 0 bases, leaving 8 bases between the germline ends. This CDR3 comprises 15 residues. This chain's CDR3 is CASSLRGSSYNEQFF. Written as DNA, the CDR3 is TGTGCCAGCAGTTTACGTGGGAGCTCCTACAATGAGCAGTTCTTC.

Turning to this clonotype: As the CDR3 is not closed by the conserved phenylalanine or tryptophan, this likely results from a read error. CDR3 in amino acids: CASSVRGPEDGYTL. The CDR3, as DNA: TGTGCCAGCAGTGTCCGGGGGCCCGAGGATGGCTACACCCTC. This chain uses TRBV6-1 with TRBJ1-2, with D perhaps TRBD1 (6 bases). V lost 4 bases to trimming and J lost 6 bases, with 15 bases between them. The CDR3 spans 14 residues. CDR1 MNHNS and CDR2 SASEGT come from the germline V gene.

This clonotype was detected many times. This rearrangement joins TRBV12-3 or TRBV12-4 to TRBJ2-1; D possibly corresponds to TRBD2 (6 bases). The CDR3 has 12 residues. Trimming left V 6 bases short and J 13 bases short, with 16 bases between. CDR3 protein: CASSPGRETQFF. The CDR3 coding sequence is TGTGCCAGCAGCCCCGGGAGAGAGACCCAGTTCTTC.

The rearrangement uses TRBV7-6 and TRBJ2-2; D may match TRBD1 or TRBD2 (5 bases each). Germline CDR1 is SGHVS and CDR2 is FNYEAQ. The CDR3 has 15 residues. Deletions cut 6 bases from V and 16 bases from J, with 27 bases between. CDR3 region: CASSSYGVSTGAQFF. The CDR3 nucleotides read TGTGCCAGCAGTTCCTATGGAGTAAGCACCGGGGCGCAGTTTTTT.